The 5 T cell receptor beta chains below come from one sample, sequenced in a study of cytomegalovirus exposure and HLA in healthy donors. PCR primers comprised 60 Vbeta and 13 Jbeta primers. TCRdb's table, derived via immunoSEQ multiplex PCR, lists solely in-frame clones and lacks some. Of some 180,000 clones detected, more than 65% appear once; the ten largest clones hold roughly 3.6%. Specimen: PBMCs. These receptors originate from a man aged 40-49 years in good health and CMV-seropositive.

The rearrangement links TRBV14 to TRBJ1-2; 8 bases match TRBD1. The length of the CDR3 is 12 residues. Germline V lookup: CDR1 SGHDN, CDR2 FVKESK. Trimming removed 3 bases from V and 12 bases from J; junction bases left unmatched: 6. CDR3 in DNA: TGTGCCAGCAGCCATCTACAGGGGGTAAACACCTTC. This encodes CASSHLQGVNTF.

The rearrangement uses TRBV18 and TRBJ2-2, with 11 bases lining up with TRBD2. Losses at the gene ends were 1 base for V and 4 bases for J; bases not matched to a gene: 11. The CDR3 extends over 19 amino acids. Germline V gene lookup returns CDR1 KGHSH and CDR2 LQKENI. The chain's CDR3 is CASSPQELAGVAGTGELFF. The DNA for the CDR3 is TGTGCCAGCTCACCACAAGAACTAGCGGGAGTCGCGGGCACCGGGGAGCTGTTTTTT.

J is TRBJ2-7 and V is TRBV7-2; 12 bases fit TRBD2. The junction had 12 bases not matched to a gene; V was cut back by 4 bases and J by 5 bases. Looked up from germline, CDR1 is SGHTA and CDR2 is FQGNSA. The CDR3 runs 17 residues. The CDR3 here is CASSSTASGRASNEQYF. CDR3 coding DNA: TGTGCCAGCAGCTCCACCGCTAGCGGGAGGGCCAGCAACGAGCAGTACTTC.

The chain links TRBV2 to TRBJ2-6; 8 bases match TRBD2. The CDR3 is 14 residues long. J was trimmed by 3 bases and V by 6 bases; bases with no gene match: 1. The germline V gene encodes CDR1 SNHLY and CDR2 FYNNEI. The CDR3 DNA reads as TGTGCCAGCAGAGGGACTAGTGGGGCCAACGTCCTGACTTTC. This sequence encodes CASRGTSGANVLTF.

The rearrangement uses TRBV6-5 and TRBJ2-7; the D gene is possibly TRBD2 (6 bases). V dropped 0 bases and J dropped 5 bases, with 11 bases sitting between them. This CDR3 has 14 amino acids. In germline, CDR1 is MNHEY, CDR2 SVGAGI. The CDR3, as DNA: TGTGCCAGCAGTTACTCAGGAGGGACGGACGAGCAGTACTTC. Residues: CASSYSGGTDEQYF.